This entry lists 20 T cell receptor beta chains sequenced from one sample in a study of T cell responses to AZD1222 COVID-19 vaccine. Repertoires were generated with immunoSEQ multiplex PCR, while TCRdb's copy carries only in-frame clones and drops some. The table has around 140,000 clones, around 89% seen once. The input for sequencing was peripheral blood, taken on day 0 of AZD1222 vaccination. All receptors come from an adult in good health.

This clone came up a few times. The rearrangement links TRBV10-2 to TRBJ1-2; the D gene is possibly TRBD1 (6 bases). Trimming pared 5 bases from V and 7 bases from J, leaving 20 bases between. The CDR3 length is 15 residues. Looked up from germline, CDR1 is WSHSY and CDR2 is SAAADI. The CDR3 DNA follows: TGCGCCAGCAGTATTAACAGGGAGGGATCGGGTGGCTACACCTTC. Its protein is CASSINREGSGGYTF.

For the CDR3, the DNA is TGTGCCAGCAGCTTCGGTCATGGGGGGGGACTGTTTTTT. Amino acids: CASSFGHGGGLFF. V is TRBV11-2 and J is TRBJ1-4, with a possible D match to TRBD1 (5 bases). The V and J ends lost 3 bases and 13 bases respectively, with 15 bases between them. Germline V gives CDR1 SGHAT, CDR2 FQNNGV. This CDR3 is 13 amino acids long.

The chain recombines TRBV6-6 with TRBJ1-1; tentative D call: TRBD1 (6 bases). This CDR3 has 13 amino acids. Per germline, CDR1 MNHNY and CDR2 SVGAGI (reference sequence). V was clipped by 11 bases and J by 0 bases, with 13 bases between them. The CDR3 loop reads CAVARDMNTEAFF. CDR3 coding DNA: TGTGCCGTAGCGAGGGACATGAACACTGAAGCTTTCTTT.

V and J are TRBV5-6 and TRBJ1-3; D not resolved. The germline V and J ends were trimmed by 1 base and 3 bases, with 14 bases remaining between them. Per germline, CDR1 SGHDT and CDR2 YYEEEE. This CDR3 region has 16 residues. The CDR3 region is CASSLRGGKGGNTIYF. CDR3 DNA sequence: TGTGCCAGCAGCTTGCGAGGTGGGAAAGGTGGAAACACCATATATTTT.

The chain's CDR3 is CASSPSGLAGATQYF. The CDR3 nucleotides read TGTGCCAGCAGCCCCTCGGGACTAGCGGGTGCGACCCAGTACTTC. The V gene is TRBV7-3, the J gene TRBJ2-7; TRBD2 aligns across 12 bases. The DNA matches TRBJ2-5 better at its end, which makes the J call doubtful. Germline V lookup: CDR1 SGHTA, CDR2 FQGTGA. This CDR3 spans 15 amino acids.

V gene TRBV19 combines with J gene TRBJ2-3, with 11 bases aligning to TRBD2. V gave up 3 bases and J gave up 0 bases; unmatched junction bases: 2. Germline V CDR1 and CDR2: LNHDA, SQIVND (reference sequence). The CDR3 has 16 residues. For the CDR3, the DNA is TGTGCCAGTAGTATCTGGACTAGCGGGAGCACAGATACGCAGTATTTT. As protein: CASSIWTSGSTDTQYF. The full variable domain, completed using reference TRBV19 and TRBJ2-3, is DGGITQSPKYLFRKEGQNVTLSCEQNLNHDAMYWYRQDPGQGLRLIYYSQIVNDFQKGDIAEGYSVSREKKESFPLTVTSAQKNPTAFYLCASSIWTSGSTDTQYFGPGTRLTVL.

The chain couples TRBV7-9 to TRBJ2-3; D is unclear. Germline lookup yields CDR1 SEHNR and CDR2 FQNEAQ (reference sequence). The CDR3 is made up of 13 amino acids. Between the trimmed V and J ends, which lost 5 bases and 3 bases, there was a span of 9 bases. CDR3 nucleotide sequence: TGTGCCAGCAGCCTGGGGTCGACAGATACGCAGTATTTT. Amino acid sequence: CASSLGSTDTQYF.

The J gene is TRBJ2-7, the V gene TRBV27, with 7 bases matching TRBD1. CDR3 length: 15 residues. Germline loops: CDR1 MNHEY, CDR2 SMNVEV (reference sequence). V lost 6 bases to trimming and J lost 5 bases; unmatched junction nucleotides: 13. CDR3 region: CASRWGQSASNEQYF. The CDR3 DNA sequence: TGTGCCAGCAGATGGGGACAGTCCGCTTCCAACGAGCAGTACTTC.

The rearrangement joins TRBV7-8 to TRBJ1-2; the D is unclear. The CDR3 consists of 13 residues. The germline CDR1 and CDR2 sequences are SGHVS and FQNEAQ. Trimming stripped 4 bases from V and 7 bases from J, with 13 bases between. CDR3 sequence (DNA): TGTGCCAGCAGCTCGGGCCTCAGTGGTGGCTACACCTTC. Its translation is CASSSGLSGGYTF.

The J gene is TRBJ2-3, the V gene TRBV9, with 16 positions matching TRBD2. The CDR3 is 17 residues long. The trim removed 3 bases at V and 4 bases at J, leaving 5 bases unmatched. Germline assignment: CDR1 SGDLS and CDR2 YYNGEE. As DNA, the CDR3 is TGTGCCAGCAGCGCGGGACTAGCGGGAGGGCCGGCAGATACGCAGTATTTT. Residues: CASSAGLAGGPADTQYF.

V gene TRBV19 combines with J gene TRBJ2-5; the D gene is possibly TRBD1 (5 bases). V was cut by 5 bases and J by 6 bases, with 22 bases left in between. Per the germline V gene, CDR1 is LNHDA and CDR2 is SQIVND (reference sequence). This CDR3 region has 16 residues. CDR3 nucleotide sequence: TGTGCCAGTAGTGTTAGGACATCCGGCGCAGAGAAGACCCAGTACTTC. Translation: CASSVRTSGAEKTQYF.

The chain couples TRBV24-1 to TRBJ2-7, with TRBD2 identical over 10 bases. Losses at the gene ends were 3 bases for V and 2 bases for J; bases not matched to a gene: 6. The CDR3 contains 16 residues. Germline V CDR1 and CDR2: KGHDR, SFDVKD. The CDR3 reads CATSDPRTSGTYEQYF. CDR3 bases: TGTGCCACCAGTGATCCACGGACTAGCGGAACCTACGAGCAGTACTTC.

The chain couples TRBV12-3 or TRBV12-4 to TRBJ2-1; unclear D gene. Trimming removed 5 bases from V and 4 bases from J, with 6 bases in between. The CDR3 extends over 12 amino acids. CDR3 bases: TGTGCCAGCAGTAGCCCGTACAATGAGCAGTTCTTC. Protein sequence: CASSSPYNEQFF.

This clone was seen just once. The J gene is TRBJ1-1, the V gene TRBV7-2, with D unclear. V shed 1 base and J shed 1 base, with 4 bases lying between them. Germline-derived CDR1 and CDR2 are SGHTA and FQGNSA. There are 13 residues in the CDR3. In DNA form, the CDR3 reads TGTGCCAGCAGCTTAGGACAGAACACTGAAGCTTTCTTT. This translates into CASSLGQNTEAFF.

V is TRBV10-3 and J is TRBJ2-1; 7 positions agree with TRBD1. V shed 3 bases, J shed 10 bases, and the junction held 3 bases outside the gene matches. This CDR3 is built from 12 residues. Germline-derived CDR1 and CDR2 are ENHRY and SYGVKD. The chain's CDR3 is CAISEGTVEQFF. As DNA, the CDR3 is TGTGCCATCAGTGAAGGGACAGTAGAGCAGTTCTTC.

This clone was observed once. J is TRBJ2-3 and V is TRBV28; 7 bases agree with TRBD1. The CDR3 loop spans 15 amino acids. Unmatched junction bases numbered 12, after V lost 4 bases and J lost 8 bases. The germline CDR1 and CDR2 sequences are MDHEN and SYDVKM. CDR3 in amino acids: CASSSLRQGPPTQYF. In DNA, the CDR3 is TGTGCCAGCAGTTCTTTGAGACAGGGCCCCCCTACGCAGTATTTT.

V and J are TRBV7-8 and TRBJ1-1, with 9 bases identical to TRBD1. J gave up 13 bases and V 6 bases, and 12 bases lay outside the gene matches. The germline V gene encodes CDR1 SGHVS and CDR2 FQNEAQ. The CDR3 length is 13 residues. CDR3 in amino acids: CASRPGGQGIFFF. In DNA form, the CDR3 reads TGTGCCAGCAGGCCCGGGGGACAGGGTATATTTTTCTTT.

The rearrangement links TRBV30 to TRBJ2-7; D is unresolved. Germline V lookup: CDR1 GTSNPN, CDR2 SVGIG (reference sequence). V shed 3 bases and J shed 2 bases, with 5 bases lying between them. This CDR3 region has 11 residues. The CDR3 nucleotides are TGTGCCTGGAGCGGAACCTACGAGCAGTACTTC. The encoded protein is CAWSGTYEQYF.

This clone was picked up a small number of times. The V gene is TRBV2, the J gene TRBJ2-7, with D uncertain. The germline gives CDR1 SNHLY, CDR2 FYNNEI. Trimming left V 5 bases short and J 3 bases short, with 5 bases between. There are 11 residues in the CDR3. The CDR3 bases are TGTGCCAGCAGTATGGACTACGAGCAGTACTTC. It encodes CASSMDYEQYF.

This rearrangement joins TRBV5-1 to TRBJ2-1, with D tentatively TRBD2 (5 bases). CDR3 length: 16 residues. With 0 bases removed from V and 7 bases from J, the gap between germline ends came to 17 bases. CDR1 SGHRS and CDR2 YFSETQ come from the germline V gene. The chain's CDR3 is CASSLAMASPGNEQFF. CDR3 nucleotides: TGCGCCAGCAGCTTGGCCATGGCTAGCCCTGGGAATGAGCAGTTCTTC. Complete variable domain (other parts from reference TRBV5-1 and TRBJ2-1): KAGVTQTPRYLIKTRGQQVTLSCSPISGHRSVSWYQQTPGQGLQFLFEYFSETQRNKGNFPGRFSGRQFSNSRSEMNVSTLELGDSALYLCASSLAMASPGNEQFFGPGTRLTVL.